This TCR beta chain comes out of a study of Ad26.COV2.S vaccination and SARS-CoV-2 variants. Across the study: The authors gave Ad26.COV2.S intramuscularly, either once or twice 56 days apart.

Treatment denoted: around 19 received Ad26.COV2.S at low or high dose, single or two shots; a few received placebo; per-sample allocation not given. Sampling took place 63 days after the first vaccine or placebo injection. The assay was immunoSEQ multiplex PCR, and TCRdb's table has in-frame clones only and misses some. Of approximately 420,000 clones in the sample, 70% to 90% are singletons; the top ten hold 3.6%. This TCR derives from a person between 18 and 59 years old who received the Ad26.COV2.S COVID-19 vaccine or a placebo. The starting material was peripheral blood, obtained in a trial of Ad26.COV2.S vaccine versus placebo.

The DNA of the CDR3 is TGCAGCGTTATCCCAGGGCTAGCGGGGGCGAATGAGCAGTTCTTC. It codes for CSVIPGLAGANEQFF. The V gene is TRBV29-1, the J gene TRBJ2-1, with 10 bases aligning to TRBD2. V shed 5 bases and J 7 bases; nucleotides not matched to a gene: 11. Germline assignment: CDR1 SQVTM and CDR2 ANQGSEA. CDR3 length equals 15 residues.